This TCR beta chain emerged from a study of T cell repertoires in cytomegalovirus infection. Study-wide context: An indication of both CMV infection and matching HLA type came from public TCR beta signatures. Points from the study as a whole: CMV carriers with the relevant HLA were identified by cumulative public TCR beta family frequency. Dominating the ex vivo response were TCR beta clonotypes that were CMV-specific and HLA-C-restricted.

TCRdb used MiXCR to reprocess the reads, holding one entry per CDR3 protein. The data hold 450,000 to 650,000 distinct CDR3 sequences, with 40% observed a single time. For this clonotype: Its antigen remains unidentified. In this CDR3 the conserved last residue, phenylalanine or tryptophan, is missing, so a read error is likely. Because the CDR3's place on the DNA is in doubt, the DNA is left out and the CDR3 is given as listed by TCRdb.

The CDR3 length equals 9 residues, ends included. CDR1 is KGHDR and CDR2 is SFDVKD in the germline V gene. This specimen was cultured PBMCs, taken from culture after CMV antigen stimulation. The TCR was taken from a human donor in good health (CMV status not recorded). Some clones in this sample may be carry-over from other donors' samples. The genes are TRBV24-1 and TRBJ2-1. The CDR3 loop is CATSAYRCV.